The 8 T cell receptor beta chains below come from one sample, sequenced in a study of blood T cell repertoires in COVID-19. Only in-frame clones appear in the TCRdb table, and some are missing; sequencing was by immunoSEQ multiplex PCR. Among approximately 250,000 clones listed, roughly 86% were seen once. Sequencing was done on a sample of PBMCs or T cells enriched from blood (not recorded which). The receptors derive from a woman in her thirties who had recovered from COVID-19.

The DNA for the CDR3 is TGTGCCAGCAGTTCTATTCCCCGGGACAGGGGCCTCCAAGATCCTAATTCACCCCTCCACTTT. Residues: CASSSIPRDRGLQDPNSPLHF. The chain links TRBV11-2 to TRBJ1-6, with TRBD1 identical over 10 bases. This CDR3 region has 21 residues. V was clipped by 6 bases and J by 6 bases; unmatched bases: 23. Germline V lookup: CDR1 SGHAT, CDR2 FQNNGV.

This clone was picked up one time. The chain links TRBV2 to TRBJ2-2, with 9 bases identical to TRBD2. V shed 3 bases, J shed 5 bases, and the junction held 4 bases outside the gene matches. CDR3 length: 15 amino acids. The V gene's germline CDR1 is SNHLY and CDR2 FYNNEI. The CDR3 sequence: CASSDVAGVTGELFF. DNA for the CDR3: TGTGCCAGCAGTGATGTAGCGGGGGTGACCGGGGAGCTGTTTTTT.

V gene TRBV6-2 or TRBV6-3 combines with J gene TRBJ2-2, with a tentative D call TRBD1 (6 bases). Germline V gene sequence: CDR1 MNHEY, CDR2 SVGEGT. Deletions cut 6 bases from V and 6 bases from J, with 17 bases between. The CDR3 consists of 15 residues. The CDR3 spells CASSKLLQGPGELFF. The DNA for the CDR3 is TGTGCCAGCAGCAAACTCCTACAGGGTCCCGGGGAGCTGTTTTTT.

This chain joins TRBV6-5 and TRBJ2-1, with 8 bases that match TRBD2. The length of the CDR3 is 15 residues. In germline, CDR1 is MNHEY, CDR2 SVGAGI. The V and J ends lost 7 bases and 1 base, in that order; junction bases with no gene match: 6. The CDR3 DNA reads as TGTGCCAGCAATAGCGGGAAAACTTCCTACAATGAGCAGTTCTTC. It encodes CASNSGKTSYNEQFF.

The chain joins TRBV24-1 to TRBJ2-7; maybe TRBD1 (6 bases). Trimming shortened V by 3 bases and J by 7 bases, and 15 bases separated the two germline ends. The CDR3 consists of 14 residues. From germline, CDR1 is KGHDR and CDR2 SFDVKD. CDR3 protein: CATSDRKHRGEQYF. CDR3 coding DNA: TGTGCCACCAGTGATCGGAAACATAGGGGGGAGCAGTACTTC.

The CDR3 here is CASSIEHRGYEQYF. DNA of the CDR3: TGTGCCAGTAGTATAGAGCACCGGGGCTACGAGCAGTACTTC. This chain connects TRBV19 to TRBJ2-7, with D perhaps matching TRBD2 (5 bases). Trimming took off 0 bases at V and 3 bases at J, with 9 bases between the two ends. The CDR3 is made up of 14 amino acids. CDR1 and CDR2 (germline): LNHDA, SQIVND (reference sequence).

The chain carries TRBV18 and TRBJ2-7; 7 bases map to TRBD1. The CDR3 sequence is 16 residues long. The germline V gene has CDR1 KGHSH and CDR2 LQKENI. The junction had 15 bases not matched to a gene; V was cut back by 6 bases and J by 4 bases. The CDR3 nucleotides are TGTGCCAGCTCGCTCACAGGGGACCCCTCCTATTACGAGCAGTACTTC. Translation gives CASSLTGDPSYYEQYF.

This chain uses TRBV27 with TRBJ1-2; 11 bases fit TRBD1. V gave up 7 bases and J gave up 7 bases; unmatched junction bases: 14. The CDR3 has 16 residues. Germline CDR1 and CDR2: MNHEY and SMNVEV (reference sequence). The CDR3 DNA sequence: TGTGCCAGCACTCGGACAGGGGGCGATGGAATAGGTGGCTACACCTTC. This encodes CASTRTGGDGIGGYTF.